Listed here are 12 T cell receptor beta chains from one sample, sequenced in a study of blood T cell repertoires in COVID-19. Here immunoSEQ multiplex PCR was the method, and the copy in TCRdb shows in-frame clones only, minus some. This table holds a few hundred thousand clones, less than 90% found once. The sequenced material came from PBMCs or T cells enriched from blood (not recorded which). The source of these receptors is a woman aged 25 to 39 who had recovered from COVID-19.

The chain uses TRBV19 and TRBJ2-7; TRBD1 aligns across 7 bases. After removal of 6 bases from V and 3 bases from J, the junction contained 8 bases not matched to a gene. Germline values: CDR1 LNHDA, CDR2 SQIVND (reference sequence). The CDR3 is 14 residues long. CDR3: CASSRDRGNYEQYF. As DNA, the CDR3 is TGTGCCAGTAGCCGGGACAGAGGAAACTACGAGCAGTACTTC.

The V gene is TRBV5-8, the J gene TRBJ2-5; 12 nucleotides line up with TRBD2. The CDR3 totals 16 residues. V lost 4 bases, J lost 1 base, and 5 bases stayed unmatched. CDR1 SGHTS and CDR2 YDEGEE come from the germline V gene. CDR3: CASSPGLAGSQETQYF. CDR3 nucleotide sequence: TGTGCCAGCAGCCCCGGACTAGCGGGGTCCCAAGAGACCCAGTACTTC.

The chain carries TRBV18 and TRBJ1-1, with D unresolved. CDR1 and CDR2 from the germline V gene are KGHSH and LQKENI. With 3 bases removed from V and 5 bases from J, the gap between germline ends came to 16 bases. The CDR3 is 15 residues long. The CDR3 DNA reads as TGTGCCAGCTCACCGTCGGGATACCTATCGACTGAAGCTTTCTTT. It specifies CASSPSGYLSTEAFF.

V usage is TRBV3-1 (or the pseudogene TRBV3-2) and J usage is TRBJ1-6; weak D call: TRBD1 (6 bases). This CDR3 contains 14 residues. Trimming removed 0 bases from V and 7 bases from J, with 7 bases in between. Germline V gives CDR1 LGHDT, CDR2 YNNKEL (reference sequence). The CDR3 DNA reads TGTGCCAGCAGCCAAGATGACAGGAATTCACCCCTCCACTTT. Its protein is CASSQDDRNSPLHF.

The chain carries TRBV9 and TRBJ2-1; 9 nucleotides agree with TRBD1. Germline CDR1 and CDR2: SGDLS and YYNGEE. CDR3 size: 16 residues. The ends lost 4 bases at V and 1 base at J; junction bases unmatched: 6. The chain's CDR3 is CASSTQGAESYNEQFF. Here the CDR3 DNA reads TGTGCCAGCAGCACACAGGGGGCTGAGTCCTACAATGAGCAGTTCTTC.

The chain combines TRBV28 with TRBJ2-2; 10 bases match TRBD2. V lost 4 bases and J lost 4; bases outside the gene matches: 3. This CDR3 has 15 amino acids. From germline, CDR1 is MDHEN and CDR2 SYDVKM. The CDR3 coding sequence is TGTGCCAGCAGTTCTAGCGGGGGAACCACCGGGGAGCTGTTTTTT. Its translation: CASSSSGGTTGELFF.

The chain carries TRBV6-6 and TRBJ1-1; D unclear. Per germline, CDR1 MNHNY and CDR2 SVGAGI (reference sequence). The germline V and J ends were trimmed by 6 bases and 0 bases, with 5 bases remaining between them. This CDR3 has 12 amino acids. Here the CDR3 DNA reads TGTGCCAGCAGCCCGGTGAACACTGAAGCTTTCTTT. Translated: CASSPVNTEAFF.

This chain uses TRBV3-1 (or the pseudogene TRBV3-2) with TRBJ2-7; D perhaps matches TRBD1 (5 bases). CDR3 size: 16 residues. V lost 0 bases and J 0 bases, leaving 12 bases between the germline ends. Per the germline V gene, CDR1 is LGHDT and CDR2 is YNNKEL (reference sequence). The CDR3, as DNA: TGTGCCAGCAGCCAAGATATTCAGACAGACTCCTACGAGCAGTACTTC. This gives the protein CASSQDIQTDSYEQYF.

This rearrangement joins TRBV18 to TRBJ2-1; TRBD1 agrees at 8 bases. The ends lost 3 bases at V and 7 bases at J; junction bases unmatched: 5. The CDR3 consists of 14 residues. Per germline, CDR1 KGHSH and CDR2 LQKENI. The CDR3 is CASSPGTGSNEQFF. CDR3 coding DNA: TGTGCCAGCTCACCCGGGACAGGCAGTAATGAGCAGTTCTTC. The entire variable domain, with the rest obtained from reference TRBV18 and TRBJ2-1, is as follows: NAGVMQNPRHLVRRRGQEARLRCSPMKGHSHVYWYRQLPEEGLKFMVYLQKENIIDESGMPKERFSAEFPKEGPSILRIQQVVRGDSAAYFCASSPGTGSNEQFFGPGTRLTVL.

The rearrangement joins TRBV29-1 to TRBJ2-3, with unresolved D. Trimming pared 2 bases from V and 0 bases from J, leaving 6 bases between. Per germline, CDR1 SQVTM and CDR2 ANQGSEA. This CDR3 is 13 amino acids long. CDR3 sequence: CSVEIDSTDTQYF. CDR3 bases: TGCAGCGTTGAAATAGATAGCACAGATACGCAGTATTTT.

The chain is built from TRBV28 and TRBJ1-2; a weak D match, TRBD1 (6 bases). The CDR3 has 14 amino acids. V lost 3 bases to trimming and J lost 4 bases, with 12 bases between them. Germline CDR1 is MDHEN and CDR2 is SYDVKM. The CDR3 nucleotides are TGTGCCAGCAGTTTCCAGGGGCAATTCTATGGCTACACCTTC. Translated, it gives CASSFQGQFYGYTF.

This chain joins TRBV2 and TRBJ1-6; TRBD1 aligns across 10 bases. The CDR3 spans 14 residues. V was clipped by 8 bases and J by 7 bases; unmatched bases: 5. CDR1 SNHLY and CDR2 FYNNEI come from the germline V gene. Written as DNA, the CDR3 is TGTGCCAGCTTAACGACAGGGGGCAATTCACCCCTCCACTTT. This encodes CASLTTGGNSPLHF.